The 2 T cell receptor beta chains reported below all come from one sample, sequenced in a study of spatial heterogeneity in lung cancer. From the 5' RACE reads, TCRdb called clonotypes with MiXCR, one entry per CDR3 protein. The sample lists roughly 130 distinct CDR3 sequences, under 30% occurring once. Indicated time point: sample taken at primary tumor resection. The source was normal lung tissue next to the tumor, collected at surgery. The receptors were sampled from a female donor with early-stage non-small cell lung cancer.

By frequency in the sample, this clonotype is large. With the library built for alpha chains, this beta chain is off target and its frequency is not meaningful. The rearrangement uses TRBV30 and TRBJ2-4; 9 nucleotides match TRBD1. The V gene's germline CDR1 is GTSNPN and CDR2 SVGIG (reference sequence). This CDR3 comprises 14 residues. V dropped 7 bases and J dropped 6; count of bases not matched to a gene: 10. The CDR3 sequence is CASLPTGGGNIQYF. The CDR3 DNA reads as TGTGCCTCCCTTCCGACAGGGGGGGGAAACATTCAGTACTTC.

This clonotype was seen more than once but under ten times. As an off-target read in a library built for alpha chains, this beta chain has a frequency of little significance. This chain links TRBV27 with TRBJ2-2, with 9 bases identical to TRBD1. J gave up 4 bases and V 5 bases, and 2 bases lay outside the gene matches. CDR3 length equals 14 residues. Germline CDR1 is MNHEY and CDR2 is SMNVEV (reference sequence). In nucleotides, the CDR3 is TGTGCCAGCAGTCACAGGGGGCTCACCGGGGAGCTGTTTTTT. Translated: CASSHRGLTGELFF.